The 6 T cell receptor beta chains below come from one sample, sequenced in a study of siplizumab effects on memory and regulatory T cells (dated by TCRdb to between 2018 and 2021). The library was made by the immunoSEQ multiplex PCR assay. In its TCRdb copy, this immuneACCESS table keeps in-frame sequences only and misses some clones. Where compared with another copy, unresolved V genes explain less than half of these, and the others have no known cause. The sample table holds about 110,000 clones, of which roughly nine tenths were seen once. The ten largest clones add up to about 0.7% of the sample. Sequences were obtained from Tregs sorted from blood. The receptors derive from a human donor in good health.

The rearrangement links TRBV19 to TRBJ2-1; maybe TRBD1 (6 bases). Germline V CDR1 and CDR2: LNHDA, SQIVND (reference sequence). V was clipped by 2 bases and J by 9 bases, with 20 bases between them. There are 16 residues in the CDR3. The CDR3: CASSIWLAPRGGEQFF. DNA for the CDR3: TGTGCCAGTAGTATATGGCTAGCCCCTCGAGGGGGTGAGCAGTTCTTC.

This clone was counted a single time. This chain joins TRBV5-1 and TRBJ2-5; a weak D match, TRBD2 (6 bases). From germline, CDR1 is SGHRS and CDR2 YFSETQ. CDR3 size: 14 residues. V lost 4 bases to trimming and J lost 2 bases, with 12 bases between them. As DNA, the CDR3 is TGCGCCAGCAGCGGGGGGTCGTGGCAAGAGACCCAGTACTTC. It encodes CASSGGSWQETQYF.

The CDR3 DNA sequence: TGTGCCAGCAGTTTAGGTTCGCGGGGGCTATACAAAAACATTCAGTACTTC. It yields the protein CASSLGSRGLYKNIQYF. The chain couples TRBV28 to TRBJ2-4; maybe TRBD2 (7 bases). Germline values: CDR1 MDHEN, CDR2 SYDVKM. The length of the CDR3 is 17 residues. V was cut by 2 bases and J by 3 bases, with 17 bases left in between.

The sample holds one count of this clone. The genes are TRBV5-1 and TRBJ2-3, with D tentatively TRBD1 (5 bases). This CDR3 is built from 13 residues. CDR1 and CDR2 (germline): SGHRS, YFSETQ. V dropped 1 base and J dropped 3 bases, with 6 bases sitting between them. The CDR3 DNA sequence: TGCGCCAGCAGCTTGCAGGGTACAGATACGCAGTATTTT. It is translated as CASSLQGTDTQYF. The full variable domain, in which reference TRBV5-1 and TRBJ2-3 provide the parts outside the CDR3, is KAGVTQTPRYLIKTRGQQVTLSCSPISGHRSVSWYQQTPGQGLQFLFEYFSETQRNKGNFPGRFSGRQFSNSRSEMNVSTLELGDSALYLCASSLQGTDTQYFGPGTRLTVL.

The rearrangement joins TRBV6-1 to TRBJ2-7, with TRBD1 matching 10 bases. Germline V CDR1 and CDR2: MNHNS, SASEGT. V was pared by 3 bases and J by 4 bases, with 6 bases of the junction left unmatched. This CDR3 comprises 15 residues. The CDR3 loop reads CASSEGQGTQYEQYF. CDR3 in DNA: TGTGCCAGCAGTGAGGGACAGGGGACCCAGTACGAGCAGTACTTC.

The V and J genes are TRBV7-2 and TRBJ2-5; D may be TRBD1 (6 bases). The CDR3 consists of 16 residues. V dropped 4 bases and J dropped 5 bases, with 20 bases sitting between them. Germline assignment: CDR1 SGHTA and CDR2 FQGNSA. The CDR3 region is CASSSQTGIITETQYF. The CDR3 nucleotides read TGTGCCAGCAGCTCACAGACAGGCATAATTACGGAGACCCAGTACTTC. Full variable domain (remainder filled in from reference TRBV7-2 and TRBJ2-5): GAGVSQSPSNKVTEKGKDVELRCDPISGHTALYWYRQSLGQGLEFLIYFQGNSAPDKSGLPSDRFSAERTGGSVSTLTIQRTQQEDSAVYLCASSSQTGIITETQYFGPGTRLLVL.